The subject of this entry is one T cell receptor (beta chain). The antigen remains unidentified. The CDR3 extends over 12 amino acids. CDR1 is MGHDK and CDR2 is SYGVNS in the germline V gene. The V gene lost 7 bases and the J gene lost 1 base, with 7 bases spanning the gap. TCRdb keeps only in-frame clones here, not all; method: immunoSEQ multiplex PCR. The table lists 70,000 or so clones, about 87% of them singletons. These data come from a study of graft-versus-host responses after intestinal transplantation. On the study more broadly: The whole recipient group had anti-thymocyte globulin induction followed by tacrolimus and steroids for two to three years. Notes on the study in general: Investigators detected GvH clones in recipient marrow, with some emerging earlier in ileum or blood.

This clonotype was obtained from a human donor who was the organ donor for an intestinal transplant. V usage is TRBV25-1 and J usage is TRBJ1-2; D unresolved. Sample: unstimulated CD4+ T cells sorted from spleen or lymph node cells, taken before transplant. The chain's CDR3 is CASKGLNYGYTF. For the CDR3, the DNA is TGTGCCAGCAAAGGACTTAACTATGGCTACACCTTC.